This TCR beta chain is from a study of cytomegalovirus exposure and HLA in healthy donors. General observations from the study: The majority of TCR sequences were rare, yet some public TCRs appeared in many donors. The study recorded about 150 TCR beta chains that were cytomegalovirus-associated.

Using immunoSEQ multiplex PCR, the repertoire was profiled, and TCRdb retains in-frame clones only, with some absent. The table records nearly 200,000 clones, approximately 82% of them present only once. This clone was counted between two and nine times. What it recognizes is unknown. J lost 6 bases, V lost 5 bases, and 9 bases had no gene match. The CDR3 covers 14 residues. Germline CDR1 reads SGHAT; CDR2 reads FQNNGV. This sequence was found in a woman in her 30s in good health and CMV-seropositive. Sequencing was performed on PBMCs. The V call is TRBV11-2, the J call TRBJ1-2, with TRBD1 matching 7 bases. The chain's CDR3 is CASSAWDSSNGYTF. CDR3 coding DNA: TGTGCCAGCAGCGCATGGGACAGCTCTAATGGCTACACCTTC.